Presented here are 18 T cell receptor beta chains from one specimen sequenced in a study of cytomegalovirus exposure and HLA in healthy donors. PCR involved 60 Vbeta and 13 Jbeta primers. Assay used: immunoSEQ multiplex PCR; TCRdb lists only in-frame clones, some missing. The data show roughly 100,000 clones, with 60% to 85% seen just once and roughly 10% held by the top ten. Sequencing was done on a sample of PBMCs. These receptors were obtained from a man aged 50 or older in good health and CMV-seronegative.

V usage is TRBV19 and J usage is TRBJ1-2, with D hard to call. The V gene lost 10 bases and the J gene lost 4 bases, with 19 bases spanning the gap. Germline lookup yields CDR1 LNHDA and CDR2 SQIVND (reference sequence). This CDR3 has 14 residues. As DNA, the CDR3 is TGTGCCACTCAACCTAAAGCGGCCAGCTATGGCTACACCTTC. Translation gives CATQPKAASYGYTF.

The chain has TRBV29-1 and TRBJ2-1, with TRBD1 matching 11 bases. The CDR3 is 14 amino acids. The V and J ends lost 4 bases and 9 bases, in that order; junction bases with no gene match: 8. Germline lookup yields CDR1 SQVTM and CDR2 ANQGSEA. The CDR3 reads CSVGFGTGGTEQFF. CDR3 bases: TGCAGCGTTGGATTCGGGACAGGGGGGACTGAGCAGTTCTTC.

V gene TRBV30 combines with J gene TRBJ2-7; D is ambiguous. This CDR3 is built from 10 residues. The V and J ends lost 3 bases and 6 bases respectively, with 6 bases between them. The germline V gene encodes CDR1 GTSNPN and CDR2 SVGIG (reference sequence). The CDR3 DNA reads as TGTGCCTGGAGCCAAGCCGAGCAGTACTTC. As protein: CAWSQAEQYF.

The chain couples TRBV6-5 to TRBJ2-3; D remains unclear. V was pared by 6 bases and J by 8 bases, with 9 bases between. The CDR3 runs 11 residues. Germline values: CDR1 MNHEY, CDR2 SVGAGI. In DNA form, the CDR3 reads TGTGCCAGCAGGAGGTCGGGTACGCAGTATTTT. Its translation: CASRRSGTQYF.

This clone was seen a few times. The J gene is TRBJ2-2, the V gene TRBV5-4, with D unresolved. Germline V gene sequence: CDR1 SGHNT, CDR2 YYREEE (reference sequence). There are 15 residues in the CDR3. The V end was cut by 4 bases, the J end by 1 base, with 11 bases between. The chain's CDR3 is CASSQKRGNTGELFF. The CDR3 bases are TGTGCCAGCAGCCAAAAGCGAGGGAACACCGGGGAGCTGTTTTTT.

The rearrangement uses TRBV7-7 and TRBJ2-1; 8 bases match TRBD2. Unmatched junction bases numbered 7, after V lost 0 bases and J lost 9 bases. CDR3 length equals 15 residues. Germline V lookup: CDR1 SSHAT, CDR2 FNYEAQ (reference sequence). The chain's CDR3 is CASSLAGTSSSEQFF. CDR3 DNA sequence: TGTGCCAGCAGCTTAGCGGGGACTAGTTCGAGTGAGCAGTTCTTC.

This chain joins TRBV5-1 and TRBJ1-1, with 10 bases fitting TRBD1. The ends lost 3 bases at V and 5 bases at J; junction bases unmatched: 10. CDR3 size: 16 residues. Per the germline V gene, CDR1 is SGHRS and CDR2 is YFSETQ. This CDR3 is CASSSPRTGGVTEAFF. The CDR3 DNA sequence: TGCGCCAGCAGCTCCCCCCGGACAGGGGGAGTGACTGAAGCTTTCTTT.

This chain uses TRBV27 with TRBJ1-1; 7 bases are a match to TRBD1. This CDR3 is 14 amino acids long. V shed 5 bases, J shed 1 base, and the junction held 4 bases outside the gene matches. In germline, CDR1 is MNHEY, CDR2 SMNVEV (reference sequence). CDR3 coding DNA: TGTGCCAGCAGTCCCAGGACAGGGAACACTGAAGCTTTCTTT. Translation: CASSPRTGNTEAFF.

The genes are TRBV28 and TRBJ1-4; possibly TRBD1 for D (6 bases). V was clipped by 10 bases and J by 5 bases, with 14 bases between them. CDR3 length: 13 amino acids. In germline, CDR1 is MDHEN, CDR2 SYDVKM. The CDR3 spells CAIQGGGNEKLFF. DNA for the CDR3: TGTGCCATCCAAGGGGGGGGCAATGAAAAACTGTTTTTT.

This clone was seen a handful of times. The chain has TRBV7-8 and TRBJ2-3; a weak D match, TRBD1 (5 bases). Trimming took off 5 bases at V and 4 bases at J, with 13 bases between the two ends. CDR3 size: 14 residues. Germline CDR1 is SGHVS and CDR2 is FQNEAQ. The CDR3 bases are TGTGCCAGCAGCCAGGAACTCAGGGCAGATACGCAGTATTTT. This sequence encodes CASSQELRADTQYF.

J is TRBJ2-5 and V is TRBV2; 8 positions agree with TRBD1. Trimming took 5 bases from V and 5 from J; bases not matched to a gene: 4. Germline V gene sequence: CDR1 SNHLY, CDR2 FYNNEI. This CDR3 is 13 amino acids long. CDR3 coding DNA: TGTGCCAGCAGTTCCCAGGGGGCGGAGACCCAGTACTTC. Translated: CASSSQGAETQYF.

This clone was counted between two and nine times. V and J are TRBV6-1 and TRBJ1-5; TRBD1 is a possible D gene (6 bases). Germline V gene data show CDR1 as MNHNS and CDR2 as SASEGT. The V end lost 5 bases, the J end lost 7 bases, and 18 bases lay between the germline ends. The CDR3 has 15 amino acids. The CDR3 protein is CASSPIAGVGQPQHF. CDR3 nucleotide sequence: TGTGCCAGCAGTCCAATCGCAGGGGTAGGGCAGCCCCAGCATTTT.

This rearrangement joins TRBV10-3 to TRBJ1-2; the D gene is possibly TRBD1 (5 bases). The V end lost 0 bases, the J end lost 3 bases, and 8 bases lay between the germline ends. Germline CDR1 reads ENHRY; CDR2 reads SYGVKD. CDR3 size: 14 residues. CDR3 sequence (DNA): TGTGCCATCAGTGAGTCGGGGACTGACTATGGCTACACCTTC. It translates to CAISESGTDYGYTF.

This sequence joins TRBV30 and TRBJ1-3; D is uncertain. Trimming took 0 bases from V and 4 from J, leaving 4 bases between them. The V gene's germline CDR1 is GTSNPN and CDR2 SVGIG (reference sequence). The CDR3 is 12 amino acids. CDR3 loop: CAWSVGGNTIYF. CDR3 nucleotides: TGTGCCTGGAGTGTCGGGGGAAACACCATATATTTT.

The CDR3 sequence is CASSQAPAGNYGYTF. The CDR3 bases are TGCGCCAGCAGCCAAGCGCCAGCGGGGAACTATGGCTACACCTTC. The chain is built from TRBV4-1 and TRBJ1-2; no definite D call. Germline lookup yields CDR1 MGHRA and CDR2 YSYEKL. V lost 1 base and J 2 bases, leaving 11 bases between the germline ends. The CDR3 contains 15 residues.

This chain joins TRBV19 and TRBJ2-2; a weak D match, TRBD1 (5 bases). Trimming removed 5 bases from V and 0 bases from J, with 7 bases in between. The CDR3 length is 14 residues. Germline V lookup: CDR1 LNHDA, CDR2 SQIVND (reference sequence). The CDR3 DNA is TGTGCCAGTAGTGTGGGGCCGAACACCGGGGAGCTGTTTTTT. This sequence encodes CASSVGPNTGELFF.

The chain combines TRBV9 with TRBJ2-7; TRBD2 might be the D (7 bases). The CDR3 loop spans 15 amino acids. Germline V CDR1 and CDR2: SGDLS, YYNGEE. Trimming left V 0 bases short and J 2 bases short, with 12 bases between. The CDR3 region is CASSVGGGQTYEQYF. CDR3 sequence (DNA): TGTGCCAGCAGCGTAGGGGGGGGCCAGACCTACGAGCAGTACTTC.

The genes are TRBV6-5 and TRBJ1-1; D call uncertain. From germline, CDR1 is MNHEY and CDR2 SVGAGI. The V and J ends lost 2 bases and 1 base respectively, with 5 bases between them. The CDR3 covers 13 residues. The CDR3 DNA follows: TGTGCCAGCAGTTACACGGGGAACACTGAAGCTTTCTTT. This gives the protein CASSYTGNTEAFF.